This entry features one TCR beta chain sequence. What it binds is unknown. The sample is drawn from a study of CXCR3-negative and CXCR3-positive naive CD8 T cells. Across the study: Sequencing brought in some 130 million TRB reads altogether, and each library got about 1.5 +/- 0.3 million. The study's findings and limits: Memory CD8+ cells showed much lower diversity, while both naive subsets displayed comparably high diversity. Naive CXCR3-positive cells had TRB CDR3s more hydrophobic than those of CXCR3-negative naive cells.

Triplicate sorts of 300,000 cells per CD8+ subset. Germline values: CDR1 MNHEY, CDR2 SVGAGI. The CDR3 length is 19 residues. Carrying UMI labels, the TRB cDNA libraries were prepared through 5' RACE. After re-calling the 5' RACE reads, TCRdb lists one entry per CDR3 protein, DNA absent. Reported are 80,000 to 100,000 distinct CDR3 sequences; the ten largest clones contain less than 1%. The origin of this receptor is a human donor in good health. Some clones in this sample may be carry-over from other donors' samples. Specimen: naive CXCR3+ CD8+ T cells from blood. Subset here: CD45RO-CCR7+CD27+CD95- naive CD8+ T cells expressing CXCR3 (TNR3+). The chain carries TRBV6-5 and TRBJ2-3; absent DNA, TCRdb's TRBD2 call cannot be checked. CDR3 loop: CASSDTWGLAGESTDTQYF.